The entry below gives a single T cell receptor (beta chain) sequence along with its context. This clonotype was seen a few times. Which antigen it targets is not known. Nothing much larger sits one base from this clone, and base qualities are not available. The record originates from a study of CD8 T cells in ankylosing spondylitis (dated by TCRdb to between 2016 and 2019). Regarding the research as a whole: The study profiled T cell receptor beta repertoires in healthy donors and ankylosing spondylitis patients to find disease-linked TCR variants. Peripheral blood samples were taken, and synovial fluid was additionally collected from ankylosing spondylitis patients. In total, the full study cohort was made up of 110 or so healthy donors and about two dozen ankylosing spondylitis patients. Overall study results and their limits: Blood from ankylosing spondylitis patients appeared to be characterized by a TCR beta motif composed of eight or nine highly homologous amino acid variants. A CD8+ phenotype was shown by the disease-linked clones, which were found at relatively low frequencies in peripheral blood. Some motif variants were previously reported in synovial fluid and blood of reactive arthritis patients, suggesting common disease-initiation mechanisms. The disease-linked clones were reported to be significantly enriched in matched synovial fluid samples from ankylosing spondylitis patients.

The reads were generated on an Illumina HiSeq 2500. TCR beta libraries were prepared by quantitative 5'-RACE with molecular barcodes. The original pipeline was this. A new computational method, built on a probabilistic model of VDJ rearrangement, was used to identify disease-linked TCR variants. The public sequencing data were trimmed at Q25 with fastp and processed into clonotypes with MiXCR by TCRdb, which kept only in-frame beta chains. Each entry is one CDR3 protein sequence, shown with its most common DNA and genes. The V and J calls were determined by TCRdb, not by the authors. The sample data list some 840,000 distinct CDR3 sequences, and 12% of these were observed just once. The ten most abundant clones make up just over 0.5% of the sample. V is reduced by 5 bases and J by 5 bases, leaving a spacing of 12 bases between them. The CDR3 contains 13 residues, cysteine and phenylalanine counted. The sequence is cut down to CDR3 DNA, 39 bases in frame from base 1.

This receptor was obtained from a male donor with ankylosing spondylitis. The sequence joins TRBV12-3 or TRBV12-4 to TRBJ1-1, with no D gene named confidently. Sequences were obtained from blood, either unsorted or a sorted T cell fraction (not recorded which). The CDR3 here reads CASSPILGTEAFF. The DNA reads TGTGCCAGCAGTCCGATACTGGGGACTGAAGCTTTCTTT.